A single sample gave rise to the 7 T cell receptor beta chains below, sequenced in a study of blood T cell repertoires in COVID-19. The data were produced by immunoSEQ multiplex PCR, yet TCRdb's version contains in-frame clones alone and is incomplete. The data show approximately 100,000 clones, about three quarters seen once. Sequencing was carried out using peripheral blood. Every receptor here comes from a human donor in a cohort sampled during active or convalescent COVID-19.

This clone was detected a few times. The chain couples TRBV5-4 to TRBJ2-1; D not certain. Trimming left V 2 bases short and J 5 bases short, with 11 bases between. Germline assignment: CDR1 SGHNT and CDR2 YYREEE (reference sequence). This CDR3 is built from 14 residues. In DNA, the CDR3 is TGTGCCAGCAGCTTTGTGCGCAGCGACAATGAGCAGTTCTTC. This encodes CASSFVRSDNEQFF. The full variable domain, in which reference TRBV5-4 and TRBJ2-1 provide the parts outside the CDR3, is ETGVTQSPTHLIKTRGQQVTLRCSSQSGHNTVSWYQQALGQGPQFIFQYYREEENGRGNFPPRFSGLQFPNYSSELNVNALELDDSALYLCASSFVRSDNEQFFGPGTRLTVL.

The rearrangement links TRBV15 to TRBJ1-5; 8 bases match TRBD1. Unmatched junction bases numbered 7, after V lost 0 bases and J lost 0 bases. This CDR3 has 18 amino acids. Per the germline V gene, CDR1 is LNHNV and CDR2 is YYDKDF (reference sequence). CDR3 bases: TGTGCCACCAGCAGAGACATAAGACAGGGGAGTAGCAATCAGCCCCAGCATTTT. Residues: CATSRDIRQGSSNQPQHF.

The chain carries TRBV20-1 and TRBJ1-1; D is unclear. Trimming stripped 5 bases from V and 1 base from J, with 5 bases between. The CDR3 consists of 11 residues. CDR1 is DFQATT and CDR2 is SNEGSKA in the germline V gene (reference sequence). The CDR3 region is CSAPQNTEAFF. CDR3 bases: TGCAGTGCTCCCCAGAACACTGAAGCTTTCTTT.

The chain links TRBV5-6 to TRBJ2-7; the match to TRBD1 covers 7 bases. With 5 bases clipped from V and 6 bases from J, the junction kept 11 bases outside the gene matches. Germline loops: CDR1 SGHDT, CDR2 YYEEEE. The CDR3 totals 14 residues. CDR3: CASRKQGWDSEQYF. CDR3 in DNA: TGTGCCAGCAGAAAACAGGGATGGGACAGCGAGCAGTACTTC. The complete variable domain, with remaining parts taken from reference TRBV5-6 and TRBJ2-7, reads DAGVTQSPTHLIKTRGQQVTLRCSPKSGHDTVSWYQQALGQGPQFIFQYYEEEERQRGNFPDRFSGHQFPNYSSELNVNALLLGDSALYLCASRKQGWDSEQYFGPGTRLTVT.

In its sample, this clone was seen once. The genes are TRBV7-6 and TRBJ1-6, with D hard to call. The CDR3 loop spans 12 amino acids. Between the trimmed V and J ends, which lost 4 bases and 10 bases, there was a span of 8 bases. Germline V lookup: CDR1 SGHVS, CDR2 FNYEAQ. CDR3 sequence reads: CASSSSGSPLHF. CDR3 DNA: TGTGCCAGCAGCTCTTCCGGGTCACCCCTCCACTTT.

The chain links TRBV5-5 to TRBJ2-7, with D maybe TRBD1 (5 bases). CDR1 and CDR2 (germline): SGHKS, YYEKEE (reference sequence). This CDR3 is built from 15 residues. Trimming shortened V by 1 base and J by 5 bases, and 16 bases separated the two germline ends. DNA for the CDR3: TGTGCCAGCAGCTTGCGGGTAAGGGGCAGGGACGAGCAGTACTTC. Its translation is CASSLRVRGRDEQYF.

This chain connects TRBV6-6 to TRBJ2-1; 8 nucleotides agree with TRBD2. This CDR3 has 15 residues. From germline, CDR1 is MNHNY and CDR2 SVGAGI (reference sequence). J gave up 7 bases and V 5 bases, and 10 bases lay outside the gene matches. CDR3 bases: TGTGCCAGCAGTCCCCGCAGCGGGGGCGGGAATGAGCAGTTCTTC. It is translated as CASSPRSGGGNEQFF.